This T cell receptor (beta chain) was recovered during a study of beta chain features in type 1 diabetes listed by TCRdb under 2018. Describing the broader study: Patients and healthy donors did not differ in mean age, gender distribution, total cell number or subset yield. A total of roughly 100 million sorted cells were examined across all samples, and the number of cells per subset was strongly correlated with RNA yield. Regulatory and stem cell-like memory subsets were isolated from only 8 patients and roughly 8 healthy donors, whereas naive and central memory subsets came from all 30 or so donors. In the study, TCRB repertoires of sorted circulating CD4+ T cell subsets from recently diagnosed type 1 diabetes patients were compared with those of matched healthy donors.

Between the V and J ends, shortened by 5 bases and 3 bases respectively, the junction contains 11 bases. Taken from cysteine to phenylalanine, the CDR3 has 15 residues. Just the 45-base CDR3 DNA is kept, in frame starting at base 1. The germline V gene encodes CDR1 MNHEY and CDR2 SMNVEV (reference sequence). From each donor, a single peripheral blood sample of 95 to 150 mL on average was drawn into heparinised tubes. A BD FACSAria II and a panel including CD45RO, CCR7, CD25, CD127, CD95 and CD27 were used to sort naive, central memory, regulatory and stem cell-like memory CD4+ T cells. Every sorted population had a purity above 95%. PBMCs were separated immediately by Lymphoprep density gradient centrifugation and were stained directly, without being cultured. Samples were stained and sorted in pairs, with one healthy donor and one patient per experiment, so that batch effects were minimized. All of the isolated RNA was reverse transcribed with the High Capacity cDNA Reverse Transcription Kit, so expressed TCRB transcripts were sequenced. Deep immunoSEQ sequencing was applied to naive, central memory and regulatory T cell samples, giving an average of about 3.57 million total reads per sample. Sorted cells were lysed in RLT buffer and RNA was extracted with DNase-treated RNeasy Micro or Mini kits, depending on cell number. To prevent cross-contamination, every cell subset was processed on its own, while patient and healthy donor samples were processed together. The immunoSEQ multiplex PCR was used to amplify TCRB sequences from cDNA, generating 87-bp fragments that spanned the CDR3 region. Sequencing of the amplicons was performed on the Illumina HiSeq platform. The original methods were these. PCR bias was corrected computationally using synthetic template baselines, and reads within Hamming distance 2 were collapsed, with unmergeable singletons discarded. Reads were aligned against IMGT to assign V, D and J genes, CDR3 length and insertions or deletions at six rearrangement sites. Within each subset, clonotype counts were normalized to sorted cell number, and only after that were true diversity and Gini coefficients computed with the tcR R package. The overlap coefficient, calculated on TCRB nucleotide sequences, was used to measure repertoire sharing. As a proxy for the pre-selection repertoire, out-of-frame TCRB sequences from naive cells were analyzed. TCRdb took this table from immuneACCESS and kept in-frame rearrangements with V and J called. Such tables lack part of the clones; where checked against another copy, unresolved V genes explain under half of the gap, and the rest is unexplained. V, J and clone size are those of that table, while D and trimming were read from the DNA. The sample table shows some 660,000 clones, and about 14% are seen once. The ten largest clones take up around 0.04% of the sample.

The full study reports these points: Type 1 diabetes patients showed a moderate but significant shortening of TCRB CDR3 length in all four CD4+ subsets. At VDJ recombination sites, type 1 diabetes patients had fewer insertions and more deleted nucleotides, which implies abnormalities in thymic rearrangement. PCR might favor shorter templates, but patient and control samples were amplified and corrected together, so any skew would affect both groups equally. Because cDNA was sequenced instead of genomic DNA, activated cells with high expression could be over-represented, although the groups did not differ in activation or CD3 levels. Only small numbers of individuals were included in the HLA sub-analyses, which left unresolved whether HLA type had any influence on TCRB rearrangement. Naive, central memory and regulatory TCRB repertoires appeared to be more similar among patients than among healthy donors.

This clone is a singleton in its sample. Its antigen is unknown. There are no base qualities to consult, and no much larger clone falls within one base. This clonotype was obtained from a man in his late teens or twenties with type 1 diabetes. Recombination joined TRBV27 with TRBJ1-6; TRBD1 might be the D gene, on 6 matching bases. The material sequenced was naive CD4+ T cells from blood. The cell subset or site label on this specimen signifies: true naive CD4+ T cells. The base sequence is TGTGCCAGCAGTAACAGGGTAGACTATAATTCACCCCTCCACTTT. Its protein is CASSNRVDYNSPLHF.